The present entry profiles one TCR beta chain with its context. The source of the sample is a study of technical replicates of blood from several donors. TCRdb keeps only in-frame clones here, not all; method: immunoSEQ multiplex PCR. Here the sample spans fewer than 70,000 clones, 94% being singletons. Specimen: T cells isolated from PBMCs. The source is a human donor in good health.

CDR3 region: CASSGTGFANQPQHF. CDR3 DNA: TGTGCCAGCAGCGGGACAGGTTTCGCCAATCAGCCCCAGCATTTT. The chain recombines TRBV7-8 with TRBJ1-5; 8 bases fit TRBD1. This CDR3 spans 15 amino acids. Trimming at V came to 5 bases and at J to 3 bases, leaving 6 bases not matched to a gene. Germline V lookup: CDR1 SGHVS, CDR2 FQNEAQ.